This T cell receptor beta chain emerged from a study of cytomegalovirus exposure and HLA in healthy donors. Study overall: Sequencing of 150 million to 200 million T cells in an earlier analysis found 95 million to 120 million unique TCR beta sequences.

With 6 bases removed from V and 0 bases from J, the gap between germline ends came to 12 bases. In germline, CDR1 is MNHEY, CDR2 SVGAGI. The CDR3 loop spans 14 amino acids. PCR primers comprised 60 Vbeta and 13 Jbeta primers. TCRdb keeps only in-frame clones here, not all; method: immunoSEQ multiplex PCR. The table shows around 110,000 clones, with around 69% occurring only once. This chain uses TRBV6-5 with TRBJ2-7; the D gene is possibly TRBD2 (5 bases). This sequence originates from a man younger than 35 in good health and CMV-seronegative. Sequenced: PBMCs. The CDR3: CASRGSGSSYEQYF. CDR3 DNA: TGTGCCAGCAGGGGCAGTGGGAGCTCCTACGAGCAGTACTTC.